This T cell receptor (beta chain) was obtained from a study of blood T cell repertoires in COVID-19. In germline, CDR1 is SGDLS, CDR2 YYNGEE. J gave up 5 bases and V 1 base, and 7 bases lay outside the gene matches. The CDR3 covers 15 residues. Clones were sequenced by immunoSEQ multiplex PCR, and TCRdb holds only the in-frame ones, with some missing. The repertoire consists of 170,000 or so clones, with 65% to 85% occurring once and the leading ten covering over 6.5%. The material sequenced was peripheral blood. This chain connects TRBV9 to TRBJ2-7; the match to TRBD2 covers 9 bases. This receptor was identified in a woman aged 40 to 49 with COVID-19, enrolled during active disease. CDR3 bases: TGTGCCAGCAGCGTATCTTTAGCGGGAGTCCACGAGCAGTACTTC. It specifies CASSVSLAGVHEQYF.